The clone carrying this T cell receptor (beta chain) came up a few times. Its specificity is not known. These data originate in a study of cytomegalovirus exposure and HLA in healthy donors. Broader study findings: Reportedly, cytomegalovirus status was diagnosed with high sensitivity and specificity. That first-cohort TCR clusters tended to co-occur in the approximately 120 validation repertoires was found in a later analysis.

The method was immunoSEQ multiplex PCR; TCRdb's version includes in-frame clones alone and lacks a portion of them. The sample has about 160,000 clones, approximately 89% seen once; the top ten hold 4% to 5%. Germline V gene lookup returns CDR1 SNHLY and CDR2 FYNNEI. With V trimmed by 7 bases and J by 1 base, 6 bases remained unmatched. The CDR3 length is 15 residues. This sequence originates from a man aged 18 to 35 in good health and CMV-seropositive. The source material was PBMCs. This rearrangement joins TRBV2 to TRBJ2-2, with TRBD2 matching over 7 bases. CDR3 region: CASNYASGNTGELFF. CDR3 DNA: TGTGCCAGCAACTATGCTAGCGGGAACACCGGGGAGCTGTTTTTT.